This TCR beta chain was obtained from a study of T cells in Graves' hyperthyroidism and ophthalmopathy. Study-level results: Researchers found most expanded thyroid clonotypes above 0.001 in blood as well.

This clonotype was seen ten or more times. Antigen: not known. Trimming stripped 6 bases from V and 5 bases from J, with 10 bases between. CDR1 SGHAT and CDR2 FQNNGV come from the germline V gene. CDR3 size: 12 residues. Inclusion characteristics of ophthalmopathy patients comprised a Clinical Activity Score of at least 3, a NOSPECS grade of at least 4, and duration under 3 months. Clinical symptoms, serum thyroxine and TRAb, thyroid ultrasound and orbital computed tomography together formed the diagnostic basis. An approximately 10 ml volume of fresh peripheral blood provided the PBMCs. The CDR3 regions of TCR beta were amplified from RNA transcripts. Primed by the HTBI set, a first-round RT-PCR was run on the TCR CDR3. One entry per CDR3 protein, called by TCRdb with MiXCR from the multiplex PCR reads. The table has hundreds of thousands of distinct CDR3 sequences, roughly 14% seen once.

Sequenced material: blood. The rearrangement uses TRBV11-2 and TRBJ2-5; no definite D call. This clonotype originated in a man between 18 and 29 years old with Graves' ophthalmopathy. CDR3 sequence: CASRPVGETQYF. The CDR3 DNA reads as TGTGCCAGCAGGCCGGTCGGGGAGACCCAGTACTTC.